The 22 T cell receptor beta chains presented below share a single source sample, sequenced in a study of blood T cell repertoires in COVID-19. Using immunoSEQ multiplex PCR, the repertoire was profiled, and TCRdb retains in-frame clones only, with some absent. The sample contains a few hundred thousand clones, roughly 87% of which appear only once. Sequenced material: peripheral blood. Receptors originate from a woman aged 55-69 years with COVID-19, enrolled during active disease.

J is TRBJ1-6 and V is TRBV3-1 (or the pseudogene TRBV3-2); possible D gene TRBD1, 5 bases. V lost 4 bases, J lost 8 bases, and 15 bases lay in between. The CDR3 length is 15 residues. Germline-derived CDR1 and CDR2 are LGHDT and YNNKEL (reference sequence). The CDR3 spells CASSLLDSRDSPLHF. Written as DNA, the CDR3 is TGTGCCAGCAGCCTTTTAGACAGCAGGGATTCACCCCTCCACTTT.

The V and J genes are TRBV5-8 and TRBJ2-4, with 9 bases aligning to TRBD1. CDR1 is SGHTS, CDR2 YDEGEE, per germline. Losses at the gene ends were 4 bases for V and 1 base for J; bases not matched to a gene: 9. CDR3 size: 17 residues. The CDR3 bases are TGTGCCAGCAGCCAATCGACAGGGGGGGTCGCCAAAAACATTCAGTACTTC. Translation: CASSQSTGGVAKNIQYF.

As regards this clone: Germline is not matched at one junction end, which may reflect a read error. CDR3 DNA: TGTGCCAGCAGAGAAGACAGGGGAGAATTGGAGACCCAGTACTTC. Its translation is CASREDRGELETQYF. This rearrangement joins TRBV6-1 to TRBJ2-5, with 8 bases lining up with TRBD1. CDR1 is MNHNS, CDR2 SASEGT, per germline. The length of the CDR3 is 15 residues.

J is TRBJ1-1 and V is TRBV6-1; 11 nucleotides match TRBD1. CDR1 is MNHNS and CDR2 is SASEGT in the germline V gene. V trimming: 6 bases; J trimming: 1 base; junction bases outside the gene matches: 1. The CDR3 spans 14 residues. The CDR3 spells CASSGTGGNTEAFF. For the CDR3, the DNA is TGTGCCAGCAGCGGGACAGGGGGGAACACTGAAGCTTTCTTT.

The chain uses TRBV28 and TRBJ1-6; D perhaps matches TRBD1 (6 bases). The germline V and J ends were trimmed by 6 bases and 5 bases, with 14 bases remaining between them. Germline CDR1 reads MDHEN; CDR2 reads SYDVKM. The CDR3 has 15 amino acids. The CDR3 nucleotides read TGTGCCAGCAGCCGGGGGGGCTCGAATAATTCACCCCTCCACTTT. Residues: CASSRGGSNNSPLHF.

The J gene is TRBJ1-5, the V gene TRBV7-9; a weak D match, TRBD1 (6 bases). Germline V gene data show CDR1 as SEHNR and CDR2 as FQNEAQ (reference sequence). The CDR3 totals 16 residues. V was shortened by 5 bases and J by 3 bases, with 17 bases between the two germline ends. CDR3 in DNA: TGTGCCAGCAGCGCCGGGTCGACAGGAATCAATCAGCCCCAGCATTTT. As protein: CASSAGSTGINQPQHF. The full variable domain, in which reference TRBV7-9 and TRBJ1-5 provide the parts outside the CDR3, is DTGVSQNPRHKITKRGQNVTFRCDPISEHNRLYWYRQTLGQGPEFLTYFQNEAQLEKSRLLSDRFSAERPKGSFSTLEIQRTEQGDSAMYLCASSAGSTGINQPQHFGDGTRLSIL.

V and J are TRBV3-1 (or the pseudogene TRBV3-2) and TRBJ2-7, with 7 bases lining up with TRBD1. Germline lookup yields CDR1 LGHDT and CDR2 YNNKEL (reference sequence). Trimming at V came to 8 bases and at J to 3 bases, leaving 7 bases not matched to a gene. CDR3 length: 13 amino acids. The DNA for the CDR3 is TGTGCCAGCCAGCGACAGGGCGGCTACGAGCAGTACTTC. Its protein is CASQRQGGYEQYF.

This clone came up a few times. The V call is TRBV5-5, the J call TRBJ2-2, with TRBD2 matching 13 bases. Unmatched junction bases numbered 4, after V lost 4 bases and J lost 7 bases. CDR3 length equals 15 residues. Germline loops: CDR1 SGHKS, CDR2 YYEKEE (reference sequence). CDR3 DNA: TGTGCCAGCAGCCCGACTAGCGGGGGGATCGGGGAGCTGTTTTTT. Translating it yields CASSPTSGGIGELFF.

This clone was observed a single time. This CDR3 is CASSLSSGYGYTF. DNA of the CDR3: TGTGCCAGCAGCTTAAGTTCCGGCTATGGCTACACCTTC. The chain employs TRBV11-2 and TRBJ1-2; D gene unclear. The CDR3 consists of 13 residues. Deletions cut 2 bases from V and 4 bases from J, with 8 bases between. Germline V gives CDR1 SGHAT, CDR2 FQNNGV.

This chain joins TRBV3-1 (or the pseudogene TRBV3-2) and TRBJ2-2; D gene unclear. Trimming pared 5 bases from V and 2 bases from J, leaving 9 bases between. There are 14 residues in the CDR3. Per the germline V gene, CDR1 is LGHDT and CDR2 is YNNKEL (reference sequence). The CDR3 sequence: CASSSPVNTGELFF. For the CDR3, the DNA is TGTGCCAGCAGCTCTCCAGTAAACACCGGGGAGCTGTTTTTT.

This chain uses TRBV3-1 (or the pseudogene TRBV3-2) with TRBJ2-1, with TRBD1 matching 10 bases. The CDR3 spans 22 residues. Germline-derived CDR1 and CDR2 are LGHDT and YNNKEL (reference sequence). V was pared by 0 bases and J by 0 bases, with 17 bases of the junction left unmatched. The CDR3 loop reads CASSQEGGTGDMGTRSYNEQFF. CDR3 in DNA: TGTGCCAGCAGCCAAGAGGGGGGGACAGGGGATATGGGGACCCGCTCCTACAATGAGCAGTTCTTC.

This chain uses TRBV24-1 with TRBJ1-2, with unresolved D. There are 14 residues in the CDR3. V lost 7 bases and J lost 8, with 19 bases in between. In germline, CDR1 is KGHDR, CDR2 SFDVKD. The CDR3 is CATRTPGGVNGYTF. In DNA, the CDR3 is TGTGCCACCAGGACCCCTGGCGGGGTCAACGGCTACACCTTC.

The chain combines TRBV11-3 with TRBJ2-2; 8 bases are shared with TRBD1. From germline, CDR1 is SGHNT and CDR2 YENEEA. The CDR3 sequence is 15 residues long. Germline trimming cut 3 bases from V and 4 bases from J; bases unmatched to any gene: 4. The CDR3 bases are TGTGCCAGCAGCTTCCAGGGGGCAGCCACCGGGGAGCTGTTTTTT. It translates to CASSFQGAATGELFF.

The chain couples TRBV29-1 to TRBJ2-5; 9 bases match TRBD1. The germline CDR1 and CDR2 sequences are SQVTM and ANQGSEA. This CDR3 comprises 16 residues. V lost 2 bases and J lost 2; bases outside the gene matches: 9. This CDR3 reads CSVEHLGTGNQETQYF. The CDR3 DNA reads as TGCAGCGTTGAACATCTCGGGACAGGGAATCAAGAGACCCAGTACTTC. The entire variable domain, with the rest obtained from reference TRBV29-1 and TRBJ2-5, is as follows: SAVISQKPSRDICQRGTSLTIQCQVDSQVTMMFWYRQQPGQSLTLIATANQGSEATYESGFVIDKFPISRPNLTFSTLTVSNMSPEDSSIYLCSVEHLGTGNQETQYFGPGTRLLVL.

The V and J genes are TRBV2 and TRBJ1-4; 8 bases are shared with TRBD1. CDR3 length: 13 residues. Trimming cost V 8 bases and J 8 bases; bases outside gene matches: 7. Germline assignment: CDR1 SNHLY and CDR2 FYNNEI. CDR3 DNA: TGTGCCAGCCACCAGGGGGCTGTCGAAAAACTGTTTTTT. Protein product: CASHQGAVEKLFF.

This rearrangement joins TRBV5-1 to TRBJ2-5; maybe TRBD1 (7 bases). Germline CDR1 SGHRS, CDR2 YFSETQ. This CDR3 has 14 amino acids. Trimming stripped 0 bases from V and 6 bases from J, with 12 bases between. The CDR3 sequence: CASSLDPGGKTQYF. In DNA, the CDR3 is TGCGCCAGCAGCTTGGATCCAGGGGGGAAGACCCAGTACTTC. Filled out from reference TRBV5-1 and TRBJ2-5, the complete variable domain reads KAGVTQTPRYLIKTRGQQVTLSCSPISGHRSVSWYQQTPGQGLQFLFEYFSETQRNKGNFPGRFSGRQFSNSRSEMNVSTLELGDSALYLCASSLDPGGKTQYFGPGTRLLVL.

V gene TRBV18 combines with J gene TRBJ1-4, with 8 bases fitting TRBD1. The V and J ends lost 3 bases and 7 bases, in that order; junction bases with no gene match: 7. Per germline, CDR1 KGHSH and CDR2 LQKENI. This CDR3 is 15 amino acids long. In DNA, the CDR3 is TGTGCCAGCTCACCGACAGGACAGGGACCTGAAAAACTGTTTTTT. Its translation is CASSPTGQGPEKLFF.

The CDR3 DNA reads as TGTGCCAGCAGTTACTCCAAGGGGTCTCGGGACACTGAAGCTTTCTTT. This translates into CASSYSKGSRDTEAFF. V usage is TRBV6-5 and J usage is TRBJ1-1; weak D call: TRBD1 (5 bases). The V end lost 0 bases, the J end lost 3 bases, and 14 bases lay between the germline ends. CDR3 length equals 16 residues. Germline V lookup: CDR1 MNHEY, CDR2 SVGAGI.

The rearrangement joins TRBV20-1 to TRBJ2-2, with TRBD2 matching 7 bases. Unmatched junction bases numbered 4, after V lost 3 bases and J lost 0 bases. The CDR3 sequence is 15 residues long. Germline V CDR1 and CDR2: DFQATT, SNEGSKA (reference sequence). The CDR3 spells CSASMGGTNTGELFF. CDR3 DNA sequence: TGCAGTGCTAGTATGGGGGGGACGAACACCGGGGAGCTGTTTTTT.

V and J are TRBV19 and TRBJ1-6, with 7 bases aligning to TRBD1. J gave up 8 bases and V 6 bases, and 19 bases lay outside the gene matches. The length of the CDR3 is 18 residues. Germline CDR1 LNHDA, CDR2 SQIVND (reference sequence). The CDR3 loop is CASRLRTAAGGSDSPLHF. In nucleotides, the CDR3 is TGTGCCAGTAGGCTGCGGACGGCAGCAGGGGGTTCTGATTCACCCCTCCACTTT.

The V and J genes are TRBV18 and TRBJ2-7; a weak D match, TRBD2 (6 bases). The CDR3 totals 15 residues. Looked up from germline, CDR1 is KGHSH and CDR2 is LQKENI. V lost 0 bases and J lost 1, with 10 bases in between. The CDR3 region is CASSPPGGESYEQYF. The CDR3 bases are TGTGCCAGCTCACCACCGGGAGGAGAGTCCTACGAGCAGTACTTC.

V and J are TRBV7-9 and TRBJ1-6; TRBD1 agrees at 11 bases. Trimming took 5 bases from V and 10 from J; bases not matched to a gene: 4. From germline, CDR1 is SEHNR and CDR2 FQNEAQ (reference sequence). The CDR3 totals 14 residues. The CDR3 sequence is CASSRDRGDSPLHF. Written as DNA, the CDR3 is TGTGCCAGCAGCCGGGACAGGGGGGACTCACCCCTCCACTTT. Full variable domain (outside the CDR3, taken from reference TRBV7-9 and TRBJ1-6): DTGVSQNPRHKITKRGQNVTFRCDPISEHNRLYWYRQTLGQGPEFLTYFQNEAQLEKSRLLSDRFSAERPKGSFSTLEIQRTEQGDSAMYLCASSRDRGDSPLHFGNGTRLTVT.